This TCR beta chain was identified during a study of cytomegalovirus exposure and HLA in healthy donors. The CDR3 is made up of 20 amino acids. Trimming removed 4 bases from V and 2 bases from J, with 30 bases in between. Germline CDR1 is SGHTS and CDR2 is YDEGEE. Donors in the study were healthy people who gave bone marrow. Findings of the study overall: With further analysis later on, most CMV-associated TCR beta chains appeared HLA-restricted. Later analysis identified over 15,000 TCR beta sequences associated with HLA alleles, using a false discovery rate threshold of 0.05.

Comments on this clone: No antigen is known for it.

Amplification used 60 Vbeta primers and 13 Jbeta primers. In the original processing: As a later analysis found, there were about 80 million unique TCR beta chains, of which roughly 11 million were shared. Assay used: immunoSEQ multiplex PCR; TCRdb lists only in-frame clones, some missing. V and J calls and clone size are as listed in that table; D and trimming were resolved from the DNA. The sample shows nearly 200,000 clones, 75% to 90% of them seen only once. The clonotype comes from a woman between 50 and 59 years old in good health and CMV-seropositive. Sequenced: PBMCs. The chain has TRBV5-8 and TRBJ2-5; the D gene is possibly TRBD2 (6 bases). The CDR3 DNA reads as TGTGCCAGCAGCGTGGCGGAAGGGGCAGAGAACAGGCGGGGTCAAGAGACCCAGTACTTC. This translates into CASSVAEGAENRRGQETQYF. The full variable domain, rest sourced from reference TRBV5-8 and TRBJ2-5, is EAGVTQSPTHLIKTRGQQATLRCSPISGHTSVYWYQQALGLGLQFLLWYDEGEERNRGNFPPRFSGRQFPNYSSELNVNALELEDSALYLCASSVAEGAENRRGQETQYFGPGTRLLVL.